This TCR beta chain was observed in a study of cytomegalovirus exposure and HLA in healthy donors. Concerning this clone itself: Antigen specificity is unknown.

Study results and caveats: By HLA locus, TCR association rates varied in a later analysis, with DRB1 showing the most and HLA-C the fewest.

The PCR employed 60 Vbeta primers together with 13 Jbeta primers. Measured with immunoSEQ multiplex PCR; TCRdb has only the in-frame clones, and not every one. The sample comprises roughly 110,000 clones, roughly 80% of which are singletons, and around 2% rests with the top ten. From germline, CDR1 is MGHRA and CDR2 YSYEKL. V gave up 0 bases and J gave up 0 bases, with 8 bases separating them. CDR3 size: 15 residues. The sequence was obtained from a man aged 25 to 45 in good health and CMV-seronegative. Sequencing was performed on PBMCs. V is TRBV4-1 and J is TRBJ1-1, with D unclear. CDR3 coding DNA: TGCGCCAGCAGCCAAGACCAACAGATGAACACTGAAGCTTTCTTT. Its translation is CASSQDQQMNTEAFF.